Sequencing of this T cell receptor beta chain was carried out in a study of beta chain features in type 1 diabetes. The sequenced template was cDNA made from the entire isolated RNA. TCRdb's copy holds only in-frame clones and misses some; the assay was immunoSEQ multiplex PCR. The table shows around 310,000 clones, with 13% occurring only once. Purity exceeded 98% in all sorted populations. As regards this clone: Its target is not known.

General study points: Moderately but significantly shorter TCRB CDR3s were found in Type 1 diabetes patients in all four CD4+ subsets. The similarity of naive, central memory and Treg TCRB repertoires appeared greater among patients than among healthy donors.

Input material: naive CD4+ T cells from blood. The receptor's source is a woman under 30 with type 1 diabetes.

The CDR3 nucleotides are TGTGCCAGCAGTTTACAGGGGGCTGGTGAGACAGATACGCAGTATTTT. Translating gives CASSLQGAGETDTQYF. V is TRBV28 and J is TRBJ2-3, with TRBD1 matching 8 bases. Germline lookup yields CDR1 MDHEN and CDR2 SYDVKM. The CDR3 length is 16 residues. Trimming cost V 2 bases and J 3 bases; bases outside gene matches: 7.